This is a list of T cell receptor beta chains from one sample in a study of blood T cells in healthy people across ages. One entry per CDR3 protein, called by TCRdb with MiXCR from the 5' RACE reads. The table shows about 1.1 million distinct CDR3 sequences, with around two fifths occurring only once. The specimen sequenced was blood. The receptors shown here come from a young man in good health. The CDR3 runs from the conserved cysteine through the conserved F or W. D genes are given only for firm matches. Some rows mark clone size as missing; the rest say once, few, many or name a class of expanded clone.

CDR3	DNA	J	size	D	V
CASSSPDRGNEQFF	TGCGCCAGCAGCTCCCCAGACAGGGGTAATGAGCAGTTCTTC	TRBJ2-1	many	TRBD1	TRBV5-1
CSASQGFAYGYTF	TGCAGTGCTAGTCAGGGGTTCGCTTATGGCTACACCTTC	TRBJ1-2	-	-	TRBV20-1
CASSLCGGISTDTQYF	TGTGCCAGCAGTTTATGCGGGGGGATCAGCACAGATACGCAGTATTTT	TRBJ2-3	-	TRBD2	TRBV28
CASSQTEGTSREKLFF	TGTGCCAGCAGCCAAACGGAGGGGACCTCCAGGGAAAAACTGTTTTTT	TRBJ1-4	-	-	TRBV3-1
CASSLDGNSGNTIYF	TGTGCCAGCAGCTTGGATGGGAACTCTGGAAACACCATATATTTT	TRBJ1-3	once	-	TRBV5-5
CATEVHEQYF	TGTGCCACGGAGGTCCATGAGCAGTACTTC	TRBJ2-7	-	-	TRBV6-1
CASGLAAYNGQYF	TGTGCCAGCGGACTAGCGGCTTACAATGGGCAGTACTTC	TRBJ2-7	-	TRBD2	TRBV12-3/TRBV12-4
CASSHSGGAGKYANYGYTF	TGCGCCAGCAGCCATTCGGGTGGGGCAGGGAAATATGCTAACTATGGCTACACCTTC	TRBJ1-2	-	-	TRBV4-1
CASRGNVDVETQYF	TGTGCCAGCAGGGGAAATGTTGACGTGGAGACCCAGTACTTC	TRBJ2-5	-	-	TRBV6-5
CASSTLTGGTEAFF	TGTGCCAGCAGCACCTTGACAGGGGGCACTGAAGCTTTCTTT	TRBJ1-1	-	TRBD1	TRBV7-9
CASRDNRVSEAFF	TGTGCCAGCAGGGATAACAGGGTCTCTGAAGCTTTCTTT	TRBJ1-1	few	-	TRBV7-9
CASLNSGQGSDTQYF	TGTGCCAGCTTAAACTCGGGACAGGGTTCAGATACGCAGTATTTT	TRBJ2-3	few	TRBD1	TRBV12-3/TRBV12-4
CATSPGTSGYNEQFF	TGTGCCACCAGCCCCGGGACTAGCGGTTACAATGAGCAGTTCTTC	TRBJ2-1	few	TRBD2	TRBV15
CASSLPSAEQFF	TGTGCCAGCAGTTTGCCGAGCGCTGAGCAGTTCTTC	TRBJ2-1	-	-	TRBV27
CASSRDRGRAVYEQYF	TGTGCCAGCAGCCGTGACAGGGGGCGGGCAGTCTACGAGCAGTACTTC	TRBJ2-7	-	TRBD1	TRBV3-1
CASSPAMNWGEKLFF	TGCGCCAGCAGCCCCGCTATGAATTGGGGTGAAAAACTGTTTTTT	TRBJ1-4	-	-	TRBV5-1
CSLSGGLQETQYF	TGCAGCCTTAGCGGGGGCCTACAAGAGACCCAGTACTTC	TRBJ2-5	few	TRBD2	TRBV20-1
CSASGGERTGERFF	TGCAGTGCTAGTGGCGGGGAGCGCACCGGGGAGCGGTTTTTT	TRBJ2-2	-	-	TRBV20-1
CATSRDRRIRAEAFF	TGTGCCACCAGCAGGGACAGGAGGATCCGGGCTGAAGCTTTCTTT	TRBJ1-1	-	TRBD1	TRBV15
CASRLNWGTDTQYF	TGTGCCAGCAGGTTAAATTGGGGGACAGATACGCAGTATTTT	TRBJ2-3	-	-	TRBV12-3/TRBV12-4
CAWRGVEIATDTQYF	TGTGCCTGGAGAGGAGTGGAAATCGCCACAGATACGCAGTATTTT	TRBJ2-3	-	-	TRBV30
CASRDSRYTEAFF	TGTGCCAGCAGGGACAGCAGATACACTGAAGCTTTCTTT	TRBJ1-1	once	-	TRBV2
CASSAGSSYGYTF	TGTGCCAGCAGTGCAGGGTCGTCTTATGGCTACACCTTC	TRBJ1-2	-	-	TRBV2
CSARDFKSGLAGGYEQYF	TGCAGTGCTAGAGATTTTAAATCGGGACTAGCGGGGGGTTACGAGCAGTACTTC	TRBJ2-7	few	TRBD2	TRBV20-1
CASSFGQVVSYEQYF	TGTGCCAGCAGCTTCGGACAGGTAGTATCCTACGAGCAGTACTTC	TRBJ2-7	few	TRBD1	TRBV5-5
CASSEVLRRQETQYF	TGTGCCAGCAGTGAAGTGTTGAGACGACAAGAGACCCAGTACTTC	TRBJ2-5	-	-	TRBV2
CASSPRTVSPLHF	TGTGCCAGCAGTCCACGGACAGTTTCACCCCTCCACTTT	TRBJ1-6	-	-	TRBV27
CASSRSGGDSYNEQFF	TGTGCCAGCAGTCGGAGCGGGGGGGACTCCTACAATGAGCAGTTCTTC	TRBJ2-1	few	TRBD2	TRBV12-3/TRBV12-4
CSARDPPSRRSYGYTF	TGCAGTGCTAGAGACCCCCCCTCGAGGCGTTCATATGGCTACACCTTC	TRBJ1-2	few	-	TRBV20-1
CSARDIAGYTDTQYF	TGCAGTGCTAGAGATATAGCAGGGTACACAGATACGCAGTATTTT	TRBJ2-3	few	-	TRBV20-1
CASSDGHPNIQYF	TGTGCCAGCAGCGACGGACACCCAAACATTCAGTACTTC	TRBJ2-4	many	-	TRBV6-2/TRBV6-3
CASSFWGGTTDTQYF	TGTGCCAGCAGCTTTTGGGGCGGGACCACAGATACGCAGTATTTT	TRBJ2-3	-	-	TRBV5-6
CASSPGTTSTDTQYF	TGTGCCAGCAGCCCCGGGACTACTAGCACAGATACGCAGTATTTT	TRBJ2-3	many	TRBD2	TRBV5-1
CSALDGDRGYNEQFF	TGCAGTGCCCTTGACGGGGACAGGGGCTACAATGAGCAGTTCTTC	TRBJ2-1	few	TRBD1	TRBV20-1
CSASPSVSGGPDCEQFF	TGCAGTGCTAGCCCGTCAGTTAGCGGGGGGCCTGATTGTGAGCAGTTCTTC	TRBJ2-1	-	TRBD2	TRBV20-1
CASSSDRDRNTDTQYF	TGTGCCAGCAGCTCAGACCGGGACCGGAATACAGATACGCAGTATTTT	TRBJ2-3	-	-	TRBV5-6
CSVDFRADYNEQFF	TGCAGCGTTGATTTTCGGGCAGACTACAATGAGCAGTTCTTC	TRBJ2-1	many	-	TRBV29-1
CASSQFKVTFDRALSGNTIYF	TGTGCCAGCAGCCAATTCAAGGTGACCTTTGACAGGGCCCTCTCTGGAAACACCATATATTTT	TRBJ1-3	-	TRBD1	TRBV7-8
CASSLSRGPNYGYTF	TGTGCCAGCAGTTTATCAAGGGGCCCTAACTATGGCTACACCTTC	TRBJ1-2	-	-	TRBV27
CASTPSGTGSEAFF	TGTGCCAGCACCCCAAGTGGGACAGGGTCGGAAGCTTTCTTT	TRBJ1-1	-	TRBD1	TRBV12-3/TRBV12-4